This T cell receptor beta chain was sequenced in a study of identical twins (dated by TCRdb to between 2015 and 2016). General notes on the study: To test whether fetal clonotypes persist, the study used deep sequencing on TCR alpha and beta repertoires from monozygotic twins, unrelated adults of various ages, and cord blood. To rule out contamination, the twin experiments were replicated at different times with different library preparation protocols.

General conclusions and limits of the study: The excess sharing between twins in beta out-of-frame sequences was weaker because fewer shared sequences reduced the signal-to-noise ratio. Abundant cord blood beta clonotypes had fewer insertions, young adult naive repertoires showed a similar but weaker trend, and memory repertoires showed no such trend. Because the same donors could not be followed over many years, the conclusions depended on cross-sectional statistical analysis. Zero-insertion analyses could be partly confounded by invariant T cells such as MAIT and iNKT, although diverse VJ usage argued against such confounding for most clonotypes. Out-of-frame TCR alpha sequences shared between twins showed an excess of low generation-probability sequences compared with coincidental sharing between unrelated individuals. Out-of-frame TCR alpha sharing in monozygotic twins was systematically underestimated by recombination models, whereas sharing between unrelated individuals was in agreement with the recombination models.

As regards this clonotype: The antigen it binds to is not known. Within one base of it there is no much larger clone, and no base qualities were kept.

Only healthy Caucasian donors were included. The twin cohort comprised three pairs of female monozygotic twins, all aged roughly 18 to 30 years. Peripheral blood mononuclear cells were used as the source from which RNA for TCR libraries was isolated. The receptor library was made with 5' RACE. Instrument used: Illumina HiSeq 2000. A universal primer binding site was added through template switching, and the final cDNA carried a unique molecular identifier so that TCR cDNA molecules could be counted accurately. First-strand cDNA for TCR alpha and beta chains was synthesized from specific primers in the conserved constant-segment region. To control for contamination, every cDNA library was double barcoded, receiving both a SMART-Mk sample barcode and Illumina barcodes. TruSeq adapter sequences and Illumina sample barcodes were added in two successive PCR steps. The Illumina HiSeq platform was used with custom primers to sequence TCR alpha and beta cDNA libraries. The study's processing was this. MiGEC was used to process raw reads and extract unique molecular identifiers, and MiXCR was used to find CDR3 positions. Recombination models were inferred per individual with the repgenHMM and IGoR tools using an EM algorithm. Shared clonotypes were analyzed with the tcR package in R, and sharing was normalized by the product of cloneset sizes. To study raw recombination free of thymic and clonal selection effects, out-of-frame nonproductive sequences were analyzed. TCRdb cleaned the public reads at Q25 with fastp, built clones with MiXCR and kept in-frame beta chains. For every CDR3 protein sequence, its rows merge into one entry that carries the most common genes and DNA. TCRdb's processing, not the authors', yielded these V and J calls. Within this sample are 600,000 to 800,000 distinct CDR3 sequences, with about 20% of them counted one time only. The top ten hold about 4.3% of the sample.

The same specimen was also included in a second study, on T cells expressing NK-cell markers. The other study reports the following: Eight or nine donors provided sorted CD3+CD56+NKG2C+, CD3+CD56+NKG2C- and CD3+CD56-NKG2C+ T-cell subsets, whose TCR beta-chain repertoires were profiled. Of the eight sequenced donors, seven were found to be HCMV-seropositive and one was found to be HCMV-seronegative. In several experiments an anti-gammadeltaTCR antibody was added to restrict sorting to alphabetaTCR-expressing T cells. In about six donors, the dominant CD3+CD56+NKG2C+ clonotypes were found to rank among the top 10 CD8+ clonotypes and to make up about 1.0-7.5% of CD8+ T cells. Those dominant clonotypes were again the most abundant among CD3+CD56-NKG2C+ cells in a handful of donors, at about 25-60.1%. It remained unclear whether the expanded NKG2C-expressing T cell clones were specific for HCMV antigens. The study sequenced eight donors, all healthy volunteers chosen at random: three men and five women. To determine HCMV serostatus, a commercial ELISA kit was used to detect HCMV-specific IgG in serum. For about six donors, bulk peripheral blood T-cell repertoires were also sequenced from unsorted PBMC. MIGEC was used to demultiplex reads and group reads by UMI, and MiTCR was used to assemble and quantify clonotypes. To exclude erroneous sequences, any TCR cDNA sequence not supported by at least two reads was discarded. Downstream repertoire analysis used the tcR package, and clonotypes were matched across fractions by CDR3 nucleotide sequence plus V segment. VDJmatch was used to annotate antigen specificity against VDJdb, with one amino acid substitution allowed in CDR3.

Sequenced sample: PBMCs. This TCR was recovered from a woman aged 18 to 35 in good health.

The DNA sequence is TGCAGTGCTAGAGATATATTGGGGACTGGGGACACCATATATTTT. This encodes CSARDILGTGDTIYF. The rearranged chain carries TRBV20-1 and TRBJ1-3; 5 matching bases give a weak D call of TRBD1. CDR1 and CDR2, looked up from the germline V gene (reference sequence), are DFQATT and SNEGSKA. The junction shows trimming of 0 bases on V and 8 bases on J, plus 17 bases between the germline ends. The CDR3 contains 15 residues, cysteine and phenylalanine counted. The retained sequence is limited to the CDR3, 45 bases, with the frame set at the first base.